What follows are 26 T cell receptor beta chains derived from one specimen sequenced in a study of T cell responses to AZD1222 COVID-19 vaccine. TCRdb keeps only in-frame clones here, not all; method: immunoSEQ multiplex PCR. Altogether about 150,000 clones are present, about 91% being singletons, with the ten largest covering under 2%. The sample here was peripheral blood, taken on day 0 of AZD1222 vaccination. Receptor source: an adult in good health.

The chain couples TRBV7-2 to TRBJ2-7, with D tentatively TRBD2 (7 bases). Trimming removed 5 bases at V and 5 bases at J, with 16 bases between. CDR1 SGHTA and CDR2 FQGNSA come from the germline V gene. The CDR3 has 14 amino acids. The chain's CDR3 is CASSRGAGSNEQYF. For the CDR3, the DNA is TGTGCCAGCAGCCGGGGGGCAGGAAGTAACGAGCAGTACTTC.

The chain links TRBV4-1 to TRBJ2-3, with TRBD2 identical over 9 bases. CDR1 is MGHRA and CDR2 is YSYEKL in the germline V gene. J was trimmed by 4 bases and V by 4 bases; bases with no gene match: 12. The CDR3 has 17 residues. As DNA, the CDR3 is TGCGCCAGCAGCCTCGTCGGAGGCGGGGGGGCCCCAGATACGCAGTATTTT. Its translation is CASSLVGGGGAPDTQYF.

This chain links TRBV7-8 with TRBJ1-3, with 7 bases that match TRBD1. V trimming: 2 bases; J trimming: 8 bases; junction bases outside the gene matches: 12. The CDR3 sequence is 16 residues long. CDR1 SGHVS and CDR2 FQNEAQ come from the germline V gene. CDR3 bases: TGTGCCAGCAGCTTACACCCCGGGGGACAGTCGGACACCATATATTTT. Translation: CASSLHPGGQSDTIYF.

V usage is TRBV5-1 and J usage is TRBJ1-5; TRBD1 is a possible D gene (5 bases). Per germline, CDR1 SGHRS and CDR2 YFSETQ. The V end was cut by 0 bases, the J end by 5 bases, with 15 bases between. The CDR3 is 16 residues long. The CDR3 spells CASSLEAGSTHQPQHF. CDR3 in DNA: TGCGCCAGCAGCTTGGAAGCAGGGTCCACCCATCAGCCCCAGCATTTT.

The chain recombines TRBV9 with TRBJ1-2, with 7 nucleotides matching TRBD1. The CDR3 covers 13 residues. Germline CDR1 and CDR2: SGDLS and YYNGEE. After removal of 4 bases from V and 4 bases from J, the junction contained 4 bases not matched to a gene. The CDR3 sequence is CASSSRDSYGYTF. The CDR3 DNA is TGTGCCAGCAGCTCAAGGGACAGCTATGGCTACACCTTC.

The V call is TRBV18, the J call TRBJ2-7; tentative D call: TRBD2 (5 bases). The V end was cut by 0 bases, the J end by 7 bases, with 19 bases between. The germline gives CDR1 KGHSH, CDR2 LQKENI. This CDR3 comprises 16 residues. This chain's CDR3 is CASSPPSYTGSFEQYF. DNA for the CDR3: TGTGCCAGCTCACCACCGTCTTACACTGGGAGTTTTGAGCAGTACTTC.

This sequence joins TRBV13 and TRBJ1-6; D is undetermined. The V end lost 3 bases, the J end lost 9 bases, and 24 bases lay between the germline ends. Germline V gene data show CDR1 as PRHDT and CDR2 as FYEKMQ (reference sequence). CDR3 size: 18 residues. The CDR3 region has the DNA TGTGCCAGCAGCTTTGGCACCGGGTTTTCTCTAACCCGTTCACCCCTCCACTTT. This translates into CASSFGTGFSLTRSPLHF.

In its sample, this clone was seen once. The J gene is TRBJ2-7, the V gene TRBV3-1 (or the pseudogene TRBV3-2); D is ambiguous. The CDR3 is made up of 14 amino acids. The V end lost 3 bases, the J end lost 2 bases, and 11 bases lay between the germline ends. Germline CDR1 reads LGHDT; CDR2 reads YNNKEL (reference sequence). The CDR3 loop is CASSHLSKPYEQYF. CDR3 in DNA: TGTGCCAGCAGCCACCTTTCTAAACCCTACGAGCAGTACTTC.

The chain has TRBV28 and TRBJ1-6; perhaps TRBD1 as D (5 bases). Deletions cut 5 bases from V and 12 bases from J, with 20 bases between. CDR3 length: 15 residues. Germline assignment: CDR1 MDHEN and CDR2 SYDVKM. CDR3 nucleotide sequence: TGTGCCAGCAGTCCACCGACAGTGCACCGTATACCCCTCCACTTT. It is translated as CASSPPTVHRIPLHF.

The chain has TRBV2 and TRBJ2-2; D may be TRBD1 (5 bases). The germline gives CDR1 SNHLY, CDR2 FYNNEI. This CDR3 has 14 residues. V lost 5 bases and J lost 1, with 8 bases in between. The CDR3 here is CASSQQVNTGELFF. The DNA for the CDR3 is TGTGCCAGCAGTCAACAGGTGAACACCGGGGAGCTGTTTTTT.

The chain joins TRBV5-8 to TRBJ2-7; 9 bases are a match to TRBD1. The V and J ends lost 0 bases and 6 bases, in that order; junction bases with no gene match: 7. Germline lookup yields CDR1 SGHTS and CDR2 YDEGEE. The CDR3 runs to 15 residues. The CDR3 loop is CASSLVPGQGIEQYF. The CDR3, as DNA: TGTGCCAGCAGCTTGGTCCCGGGACAGGGCATCGAGCAGTACTTC.

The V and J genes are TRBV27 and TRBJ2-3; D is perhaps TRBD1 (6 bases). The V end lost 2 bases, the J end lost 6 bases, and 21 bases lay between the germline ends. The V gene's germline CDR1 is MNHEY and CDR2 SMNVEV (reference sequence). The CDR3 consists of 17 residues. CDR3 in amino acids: CASSLKGTPSTWDTQYF. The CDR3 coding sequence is TGTGCCAGCAGTTTAAAGGGGACACCATCGACGTGGGATACGCAGTATTTT.

The CDR3: CASSGYGGWTSNQPQHF. The CDR3 DNA is TGTGCCAGCAGTGGTTATGGGGGCTGGACTAGCAATCAGCCCCAGCATTTT. This sequence joins TRBV7-2 and TRBJ1-5, with D possibly being TRBD1 (6 bases). The V and J ends lost 6 bases and 0 bases respectively, with 18 bases between them. The CDR3 is 17 residues long. Germline lookup yields CDR1 SGHTA and CDR2 FQGNSA.

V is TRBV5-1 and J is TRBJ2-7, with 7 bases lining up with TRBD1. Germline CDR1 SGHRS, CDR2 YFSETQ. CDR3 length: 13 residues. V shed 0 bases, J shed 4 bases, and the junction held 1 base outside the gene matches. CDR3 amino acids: CASSLEQGYEQYF. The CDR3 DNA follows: TGCGCCAGCAGCTTGGAACAGGGGTACGAGCAGTACTTC. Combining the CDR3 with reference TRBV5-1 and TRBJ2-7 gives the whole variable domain KAGVTQTPRYLIKTRGQQVTLSCSPISGHRSVSWYQQTPGQGLQFLFEYFSETQRNKGNFPGRFSGRQFSNSRSEMNVSTLELGDSALYLCASSLEQGYEQYFGPGTRLTVT.

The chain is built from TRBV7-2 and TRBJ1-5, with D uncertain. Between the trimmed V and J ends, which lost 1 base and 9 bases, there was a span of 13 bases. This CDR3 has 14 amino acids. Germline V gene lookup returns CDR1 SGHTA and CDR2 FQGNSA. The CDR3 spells CASSLVYGSGPQHF. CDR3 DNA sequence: TGTGCCAGCAGCTTAGTTTACGGCTCCGGGCCCCAGCATTTT.

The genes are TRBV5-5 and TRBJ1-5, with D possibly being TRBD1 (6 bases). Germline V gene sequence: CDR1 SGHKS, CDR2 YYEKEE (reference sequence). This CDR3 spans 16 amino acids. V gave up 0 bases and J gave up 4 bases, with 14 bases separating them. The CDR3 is CASSLVGRGENQPQHF. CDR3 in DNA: TGTGCCAGCAGCTTGGTTGGCAGGGGTGAGAATCAGCCCCAGCATTTT. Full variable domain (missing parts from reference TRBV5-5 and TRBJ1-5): DAGVTQSPTHLIKTRGQQVTLRCSPISGHKSVSWYQQVLGQGPQFIFQYYEKEERGRGNFPDRFSARQFPNYSSELNVNALLLGDSALYLCASSLVGRGENQPQHFGDGTRLSIL.

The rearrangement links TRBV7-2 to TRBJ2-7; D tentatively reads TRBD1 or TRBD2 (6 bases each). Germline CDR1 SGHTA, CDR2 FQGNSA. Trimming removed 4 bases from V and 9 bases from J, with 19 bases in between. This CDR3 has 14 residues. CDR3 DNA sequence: TGTGCCAGCAGCTACCCTTTTAGGGGGGCGGGGCAGTACTTC. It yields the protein CASSYPFRGAGQYF.

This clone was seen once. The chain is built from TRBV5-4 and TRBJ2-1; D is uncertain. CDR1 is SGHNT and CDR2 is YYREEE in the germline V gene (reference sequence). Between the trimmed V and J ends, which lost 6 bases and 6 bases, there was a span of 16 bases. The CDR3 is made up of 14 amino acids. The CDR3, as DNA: TGTGCCAGCACCCCGGGTCTTCAGCGCAATGAGCAGTTCTTC. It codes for CASTPGLQRNEQFF. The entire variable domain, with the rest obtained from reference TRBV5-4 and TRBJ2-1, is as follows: ETGVTQSPTHLIKTRGQQVTLRCSSQSGHNTVSWYQQALGQGPQFIFQYYREEENGRGNFPPRFSGLQFPNYSSELNVNALELDDSALYLCASTPGLQRNEQFFGPGTRLTVL.

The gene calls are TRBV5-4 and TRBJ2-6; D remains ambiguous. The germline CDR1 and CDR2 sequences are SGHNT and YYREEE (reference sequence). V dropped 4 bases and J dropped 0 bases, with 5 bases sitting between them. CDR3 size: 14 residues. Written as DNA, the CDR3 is TGTGCCAGCAGCCCCAACTCTGGGGCCAACGTCCTGACTTTC. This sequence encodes CASSPNSGANVLTF. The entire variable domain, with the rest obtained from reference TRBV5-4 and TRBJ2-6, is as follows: ETGVTQSPTHLIKTRGQQVTLRCSSQSGHNTVSWYQQALGQGPQFIFQYYREEENGRGNFPPRFSGLQFPNYSSELNVNALELDDSALYLCASSPNSGANVLTFGAGSRLTVL.

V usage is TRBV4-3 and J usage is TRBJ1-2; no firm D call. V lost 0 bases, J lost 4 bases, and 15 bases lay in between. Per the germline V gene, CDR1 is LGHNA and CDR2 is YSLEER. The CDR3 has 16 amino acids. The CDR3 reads CASSQDIQLVSYGYTF. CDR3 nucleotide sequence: TGCGCCAGCAGCCAAGATATCCAGCTTGTTAGCTATGGCTACACCTTC.

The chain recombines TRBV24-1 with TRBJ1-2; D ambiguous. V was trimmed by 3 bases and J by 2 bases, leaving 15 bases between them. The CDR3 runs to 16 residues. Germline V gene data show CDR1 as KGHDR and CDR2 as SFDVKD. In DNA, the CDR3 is TGTGCCACCAGTGATCGGTTGGTTCTCCCAAACTATGGCTACACCTTC. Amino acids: CATSDRLVLPNYGYTF.

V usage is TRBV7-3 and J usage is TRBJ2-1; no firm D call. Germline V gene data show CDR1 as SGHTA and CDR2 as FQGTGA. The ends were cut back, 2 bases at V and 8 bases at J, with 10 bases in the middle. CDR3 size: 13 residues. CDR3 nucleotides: TGTGCCAGCAGCTTAGGGCAGTTTGATGAGCAGTTCTTC. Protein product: CASSLGQFDEQFF.

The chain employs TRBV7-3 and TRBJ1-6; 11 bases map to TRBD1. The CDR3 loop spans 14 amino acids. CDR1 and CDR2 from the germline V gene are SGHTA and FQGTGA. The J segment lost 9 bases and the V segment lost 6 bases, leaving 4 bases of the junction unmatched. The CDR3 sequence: CASSLGQGGSPLHF. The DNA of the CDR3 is TGTGCCAGCAGTCTGGGACAGGGGGGTTCACCCCTCCACTTT. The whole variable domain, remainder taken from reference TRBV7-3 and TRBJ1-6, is GAGVSQTPSNKVTEKGKYVELRCDPISGHTALYWYRQSLGQGPEFLIYFQGTGAADDSGLPNDRFFAVRPEGSVSTLKIQRTERGDSAVYLCASSLGQGGSPLHFGNGTRLTVT.

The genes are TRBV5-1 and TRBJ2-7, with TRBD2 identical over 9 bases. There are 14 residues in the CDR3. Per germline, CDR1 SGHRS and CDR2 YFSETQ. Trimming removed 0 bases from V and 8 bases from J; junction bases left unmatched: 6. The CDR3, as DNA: TGCGCCAGCAGCTTGGCGCTAGCGGGATACAAGCAGTACTTC. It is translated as CASSLALAGYKQYF.

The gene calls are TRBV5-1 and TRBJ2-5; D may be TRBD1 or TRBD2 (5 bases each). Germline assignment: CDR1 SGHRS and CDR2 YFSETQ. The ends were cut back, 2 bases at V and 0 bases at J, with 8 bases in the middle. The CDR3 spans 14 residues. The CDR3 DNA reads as TGCGCCAGCAGCTTTACGGGACACCAAGAGACCCAGTACTTC. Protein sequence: CASSFTGHQETQYF.

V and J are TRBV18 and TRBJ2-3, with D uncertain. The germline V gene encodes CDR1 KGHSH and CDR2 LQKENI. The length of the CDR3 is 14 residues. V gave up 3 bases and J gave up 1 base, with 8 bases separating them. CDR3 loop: CASSPSSRTDTQYF. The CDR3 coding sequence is TGTGCCAGCTCACCGTCGTCCCGCACAGATACGCAGTATTTT.